These T cell receptor beta chains were read from a single sample in a study of graft-versus-host responses after intestinal transplantation. The assay was immunoSEQ multiplex PCR, and TCRdb's table has in-frame clones only and misses some. Found here are about 9,600 clones, 77% of them singletons; the top ten hold 20%. The specimen was ileum tissue, collected 450 to 480 days after intestinal transplantation. These receptors were obtained from a human patient who received an intestinal transplant, so some T cells may come from the graft donor. The CDR3 runs from the conserved cysteine through the conserved F or W. The order of the fields is clone size, CDR3 length, V gene, J gene, D gene, CDR3 DNA, CDR3 protein. D genes are given only for firm matches. A row's size may be missing; if present it is once, few, many or a size class.

.	17	TRBV13	TRBJ2-3	TRBD2	TGTGCCAGCAGCTTAAAAGGCTACGGGGGGGGCACAGATACGCAGTATTTT	CASSLKGYGGGTDTQYF
.	14	TRBV14	TRBJ2-2	.	TGTGCCAGCAGCCGTCAGACGAACACCGGGGAGCTGTTTTTT	CASSRQTNTGELFF
once	19	TRBV5-1	TRBJ1-6	TRBD1	TGCGCCAGCAGCTTGGTGCTCGGACAGGTTAGCTCCTATAATTCACCCCTCCACTTT	CASSLVLGQVSSYNSPLHF
.	11	TRBV7-9	TRBJ1-2	.	TGTGCCAGCAGCTCCGGAGCTGGACCCAGCTTC	CASSSGAGPSF
.	17	TRBV6-1	TRBJ2-1	TRBD1	TGTGCCAGCAGTGAACCTTACAGGGGGCGCATTGGTAATGAGCAGTTCTTC	CASSEPYRGRIGNEQFF
.	18	TRBV7-2	TRBJ2-5	TRBD2	TGTGCCAGCAGCCCGAGACTAGCGGGAAGCTCTTGGCGAGAGACCCAGTACTTC	CASSPRLAGSSWRETQYF
once	13	TRBV27	TRBJ2-2	.	TGTGCCAGCTCTGCGGGATACACCGGGGAGCTGTTTTTT	CASSAGYTGELFF
once	14	TRBV29-1	TRBJ1-2	TRBD1	TGCAGCGTTGACACCGGGACAGGGTGGTATGGCTACACCTTC	CSVDTGTGWYGYTF
.	15	TRBV6-1	TRBJ2-3	TRBD2	TGTGCCAGCAGGCCCCAACTAGCGCCGACAGATACGCAGTATTTT	CASRPQLAPTDTQYF
.	14	TRBV10-3	TRBJ1-6	TRBD1	TGTGCCATCAGTTCGACAGGGGCAAATTCACCCCTCCACTTT	CAISSTGANSPLHF
.	16	TRBV5-1	TRBJ2-1	.	TGCGCCAGCAGCTTGGCCGGGAGACAGCTTTACAATGAGCAGTTCTTC	CASSLAGRQLYNEQFF
.	17	TRBV5-1	TRBJ1-6	.	TGCGCCAGCACCCTTAAGGGGGGCATAAGGAGTAATTCACCCCTCCACTTT	CASTLKGGIRSNSPLHF
.	15	TRBV27	TRBJ2-2	.	TGTGCCAGCAGGATGGCCGGGGCAAACACCGGGGAGCTGTTTTTT	CASRMAGANTGELFF
few	16	TRBV7-6	TRBJ2-7	.	TGTGCCAGCAGCTTAGCGGCGGGAAACCTGGGCTACGAGCAGTACTTC	CASSLAAGNLGYEQYF
.	14	TRBV5-5	TRBJ1-4	TRBD1	TGTGCCAGCAGCTTCCCGGAGGGGGCTGAAAAACTGTTTTTT	CASSFPEGAEKLFF
.	15	TRBV25-1	TRBJ2-7	.	TGTGCCAGCGGTAGATTGACACCCTTGTCCTACGAGCAGTACTTC	CASGRLTPLSYEQYF
.	14	TRBV27	TRBJ2-3	.	TGTGCCAGCAGCGGATCGGGGGGCGTTAATACGCAGTATTTT	CASSGSGGVNTQYF
.	14	TRBV6-5	TRBJ2-7	.	TGTGCCAGCACCCTATCAGGGTCCTCCTACGAGCAGTACTTC	CASTLSGSSYEQYF
.	15	TRBV18	TRBJ2-3	.	TGTGCCAGCTCCCTTGACCAATCTCCCACAGATACGCAGTATTTT	CASSLDQSPTDTQYF
.	15	TRBV19	TRBJ2-1	.	TGTGCCAGTAGTATCCTGGACAGCTCCTACAATGAGCAGTTCTTC	CASSILDSSYNEQFF
.	15	TRBV6-1	TRBJ2-7	.	TGTGCCAGCAGCTTCAATACTGCAAGCTCCTACGAGCAGTACTTC	CASSFNTASSYEQYF
.	16	TRBV4-1	TRBJ1-6	TRBD1	TGCGCCAGCAGCCAAGGCCAGACAGGGGTCCATTCACCCCTCCACTTT	CASSQGQTGVHSPLHF
.	14	TRBV5-1	TRBJ2-7	.	TGCGCCAGCAGCCTAGCGAAGCCTTCCTACGAGCAGTACTTC	CASSLAKPSYEQYF
.	16	TRBV2	TRBJ1-1	.	TGTGCCAGCAGTGCGAGGGTGGCCATCATGAACACTGAAGCTTTCTTT	CASSARVAIMNTEAFF
.	13	TRBV19	TRBJ1-1	TRBD1	TGTGCCTCCAGGACAGGGGGGAACACTGAAGCTTTCTTT	CASRTGGNTEAFF
.	16	TRBV9	TRBJ2-1	TRBD2	TGTGCCAGCAGCGTAGCCCCTAGCGGGGGGCCCAATGAGCAGTTCTTC	CASSVAPSGGPNEQFF
once	12	TRBV7-9	TRBJ2-7	.	TGTGCCAGCAGCTTACCGGTCACCGAGCAGTACTTC	CASSLPVTEQYF
.	15	TRBV11-2	TRBJ1-2	TRBD1	TGTGCCAGCAGAGGCTCAGGGGGCGTAATAAATGGCTACACCTTC	CASRGSGGVINGYTF
.	16	TRBV19	TRBJ1-1	TRBD1	TGTGCCACCAAGAAGGACAGGGACGATAGGAACACTGAAGCTTTCTTT	CATKKDRDDRNTEAFF
.	14	TRBV9	TRBJ2-3	.	TGTGCCAGCACACCGTGGTGGGGTGCAGATACGCAGTATTTT	CASTPWWGADTQYF
.	15	TRBV4-2	TRBJ1-4	.	TGTGCCAGCAGCCAGGATGGGGGCACTAATGAAAAACTGTTTTTT	CASSQDGGTNEKLFF
.	13	TRBV6-4	TRBJ2-7	.	TGTGCCACCCGGGGAAGGGGAGTTCGGGAGCAGTACTTC	CATRGRGVREQYF
.	11	TRBV5-4	TRBJ2-7	.	TGTGCCAGCAGCGACTCCTACGAGCAGTACTTC	CASSDSYEQYF
.	15	TRBV29-1	TRBJ1-1	.	TGCAGCGTATTTATACAGGGAAGGGAGAACACTGAAGCTTTCTTT	CSVFIQGRENTEAFF
.	15	TRBV7-8	TRBJ2-3	.	TGTGCCAGCAGCCCATCGGACAGTTCAGCAGATACGCAGTATTTT	CASSPSDSSADTQYF
.	14	TRBV5-4	TRBJ1-6	TRBD1	TGTGCCAGCAGCTTCGCTACAGGGGGTTCACCCCTCCACTTT	CASSFATGGSPLHF
few	12	TRBV9	TRBJ2-3	.	TGTGCCACCGCGGACCGCACAGATACGCAGTATTTT	CATADRTDTQYF
few	14	TRBV19	TRBJ1-5	.	TGTGCCAGTGGGGACGTGGGGCAAGGGCAGCCCCAGCATTTT	CASGDVGQGQPQHF
.	18	TRBV5-6	TRBJ2-1	TRBD2	TGTGCCAGCAGCTTGGGCATTGGCGGGACTAGCAGATACAATGAGCAGTTCTTC	CASSLGIGGTSRYNEQFF
.	12	TRBV6-5	TRBJ2-5	.	TGTGCCAGCAGTGCGGTGGGAGAGACCCAGTACTTC	CASSAVGETQYF
.	17	TRBV27	TRBJ2-2	TRBD1	TGTGCCAGCAGTTTAAGTGGTCAGGGGGTGAACACCGGGGAGCTGTTTTTT	CASSLSGQGVNTGELFF
.	14	TRBV2	TRBJ2-7	.	TGTGCCAGCACCCCCCCGGGCAGTTCCTACGAGCAGTACTTC	CASTPPGSSYEQYF
.	13	TRBV18	TRBJ2-5	.	TGTGCCAGCTCACCAAGGAATTGGGAGACCCAGTACTTC	CASSPRNWETQYF